This TCR beta chain emerged from a study of identical twins. Whole-study findings and limits: Out-of-frame alpha sequences that twins shared showed excess low generation probability. Because invariant MAIT and iNKT cells could be present, zero-insertion analyses could be partly confounded.

The CDR3 contains 12 residues. Trimming pared 3 bases from V and 4 bases from J, leaving 9 bases between. The germline gives CDR1 DFQATT, CDR2 SNEGSKA (reference sequence). TCRdb analysed the 5' RACE reads with MiXCR anew, one entry per CDR3 protein. This table has about 720,000 distinct CDR3 sequences, roughly 20% appearing once. Concerning this clonotype: Its cognate antigen is unknown.

These sequences were also reported in another study, on T cells expressing NK-cell markers.

The clonotype was recovered from a young woman in good health. The specimen was PBMCs. The rearrangement links TRBV20-1 to TRBJ2-5, with TRBD2 as a possible D gene (6 bases). The CDR3 region is CSAREGVETQYF. The CDR3 DNA sequence: TGCAGTGCTAGGGAGGGCGTAGAGACCCAGTACTTC.